This entry lists 2 T cell receptor beta chains sequenced from one sample in a study of response to subunit inactivated influenza vaccine. MiXCR was run by TCRdb on the RT-PCR reads, yielding one entry per CDR3 protein. The sample contains 250,000 to 350,000 distinct CDR3 sequences, about 20% of which appear only once. The sequenced sample was PBMCs from blood, obtained about 20 months after vaccination. The origin of the receptors is a man between 50 and 70 years old who received an inactivated influenza vaccine.

There are a few counts of this clonotype. The gene calls are TRBV4-3 and TRBJ2-7; 14 bases fit TRBD2. The J segment lost 2 bases and the V segment lost 1 base, leaving 4 bases of the junction unmatched. Germline V CDR1 and CDR2: LGHNA, YSLEER. The CDR3 has 17 amino acids. The CDR3 DNA reads as TGCGCCAGCAGCCAAGCTGTGACTAGCGGGGGGGCCTACGAGCAGTACTTC. Translating it yields CASSQAVTSGGAYEQYF.

This clonotype has just a few counts. This chain uses TRBV5-1 with TRBJ2-3, with D perhaps matching TRBD1 or TRBD2 (5 bases each). The V end was cut by 3 bases, the J end by 0 bases, with 14 bases between. Looked up from germline, CDR1 is SGHRS and CDR2 is YFSETQ. This CDR3 contains 16 residues. The CDR3 here is CASSWVRGASTDTQYF. CDR3 nucleotides: TGCGCCAGCAGCTGGGTCCGGGGCGCAAGCACAGATACGCAGTATTTT.